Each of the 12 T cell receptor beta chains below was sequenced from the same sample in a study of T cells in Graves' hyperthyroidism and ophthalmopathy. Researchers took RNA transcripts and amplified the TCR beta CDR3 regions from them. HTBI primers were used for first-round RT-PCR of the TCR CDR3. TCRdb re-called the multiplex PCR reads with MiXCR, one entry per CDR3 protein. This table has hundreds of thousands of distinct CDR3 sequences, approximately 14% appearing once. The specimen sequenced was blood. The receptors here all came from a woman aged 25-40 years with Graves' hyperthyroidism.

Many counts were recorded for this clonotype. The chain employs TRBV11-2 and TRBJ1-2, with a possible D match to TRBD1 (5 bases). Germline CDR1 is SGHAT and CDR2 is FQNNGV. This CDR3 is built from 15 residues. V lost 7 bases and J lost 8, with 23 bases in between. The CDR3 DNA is TGTGCCAGCACCGTGGCGCAGGGATGGGTCGACGGCTACACCTTC. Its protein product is CASTVAQGWVDGYTF.

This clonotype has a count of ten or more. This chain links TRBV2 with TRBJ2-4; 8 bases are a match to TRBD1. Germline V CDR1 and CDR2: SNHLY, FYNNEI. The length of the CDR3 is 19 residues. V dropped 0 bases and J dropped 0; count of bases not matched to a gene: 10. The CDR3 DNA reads TGTGCCAGCAGTGAAGCAGACAGGGGAGGACTCCTAGCCAAAAACATTCAGTACTTC. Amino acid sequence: CASSEADRGGLLAKNIQYF.

The CDR3 nucleotides read TGCAGTGCTAGAGATCTGGCGCGGAGCGGGGAGCTGTTTTTT. Its protein is CSARDLARSGELFF. The J gene is TRBJ2-2, the V gene TRBV20-1; D call uncertain. The CDR3 runs 14 residues. Deletions cut 0 bases from V and 7 bases from J, with 12 bases between. CDR1 and CDR2 from the germline V gene are DFQATT and SNEGSKA (reference sequence).

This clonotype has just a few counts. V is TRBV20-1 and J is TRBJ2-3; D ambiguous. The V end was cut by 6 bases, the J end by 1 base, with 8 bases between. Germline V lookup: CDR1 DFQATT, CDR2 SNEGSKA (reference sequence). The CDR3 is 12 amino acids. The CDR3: CSAPDGTDTQYF. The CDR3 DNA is TGCAGTGCCCCCGACGGCACAGATACGCAGTATTTT.

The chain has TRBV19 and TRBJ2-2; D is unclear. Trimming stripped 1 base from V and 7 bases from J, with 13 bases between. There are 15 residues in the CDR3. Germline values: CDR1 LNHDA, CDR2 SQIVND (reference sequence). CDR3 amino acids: CASSIAEGNGGELFF. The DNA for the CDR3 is TGTGCCAGTAGTATAGCTGAAGGAAATGGCGGGGAGCTGTTTTTT.

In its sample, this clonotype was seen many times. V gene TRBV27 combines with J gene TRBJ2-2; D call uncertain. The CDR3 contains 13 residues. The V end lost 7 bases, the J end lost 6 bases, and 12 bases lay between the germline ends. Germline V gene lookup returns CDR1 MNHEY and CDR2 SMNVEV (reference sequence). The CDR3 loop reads CASKNGWPGELFF. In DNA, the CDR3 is TGTGCCAGCAAAAATGGCTGGCCCGGGGAGCTGTTTTTT.

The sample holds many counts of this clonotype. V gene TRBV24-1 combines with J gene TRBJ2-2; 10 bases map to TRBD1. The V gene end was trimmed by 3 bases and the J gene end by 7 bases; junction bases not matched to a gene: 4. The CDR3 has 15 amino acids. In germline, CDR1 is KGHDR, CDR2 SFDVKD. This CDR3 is CATSDPGTGDGELFF. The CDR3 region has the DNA TGTGCCACCAGTGATCCCGGGACAGGGGACGGGGAGCTGTTTTTT.

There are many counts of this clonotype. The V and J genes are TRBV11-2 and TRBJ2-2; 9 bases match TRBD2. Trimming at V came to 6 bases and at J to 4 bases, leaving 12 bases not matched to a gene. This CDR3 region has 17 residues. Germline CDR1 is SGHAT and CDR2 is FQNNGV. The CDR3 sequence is CASRRGSGRGVTGELFF. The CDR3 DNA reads TGTGCCAGCAGAAGAGGTAGCGGGAGAGGTGTCACCGGGGAGCTGTTTTTT.

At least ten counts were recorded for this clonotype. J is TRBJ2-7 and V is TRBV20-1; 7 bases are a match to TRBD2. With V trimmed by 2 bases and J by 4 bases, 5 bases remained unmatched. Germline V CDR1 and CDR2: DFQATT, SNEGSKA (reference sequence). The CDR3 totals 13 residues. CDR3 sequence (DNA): TGCAGTGCTAGATCCCTAGCGGCTTACGAGCAGTACTTC. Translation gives CSARSLAAYEQYF.

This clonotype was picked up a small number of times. The CDR3 DNA sequence: TGCGCCAGCAGCTTGCTACCGGGACGGGACCAAGAGACCCAGTACTTC. Amino acid sequence: CASSLLPGRDQETQYF. V and J are TRBV5-1 and TRBJ2-5; D might be TRBD1 or TRBD2, each matching 5 bases. Per the germline V gene, CDR1 is SGHRS and CDR2 is YFSETQ. Trimming left V 1 base short and J 0 bases short, with 13 bases between. The CDR3 extends over 16 amino acids.

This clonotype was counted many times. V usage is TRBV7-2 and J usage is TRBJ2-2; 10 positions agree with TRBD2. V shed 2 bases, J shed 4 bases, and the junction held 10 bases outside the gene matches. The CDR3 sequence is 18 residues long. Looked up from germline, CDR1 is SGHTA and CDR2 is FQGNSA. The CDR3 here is CASSLLAGGGGLTGELFF. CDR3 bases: TGTGCCAGCAGCTTATTAGCGGGGGGCGGTGGTCTCACCGGGGAGCTGTTTTTT.

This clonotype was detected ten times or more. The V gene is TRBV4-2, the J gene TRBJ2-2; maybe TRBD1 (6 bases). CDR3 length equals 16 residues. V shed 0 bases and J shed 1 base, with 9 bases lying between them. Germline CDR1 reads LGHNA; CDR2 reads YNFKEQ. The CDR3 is CASSQESDRNTGELFF. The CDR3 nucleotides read TGTGCCAGCAGCCAAGAGTCGGACAGGAACACCGGGGAGCTGTTTTTT.